This T cell receptor (beta chain) was identified in a study of response to subunit inactivated influenza vaccine (dated by TCRdb to 2017 to 2018). General notes on the study: Deep quantitative T cell receptor repertoire profiling was used in the study to track responses to a trivalent subunit inactivated influenza vaccine. On the study overall, not on this receptor specifically: The authors proposed that each seasonal influenza vaccination may bring in only a limited number of new T cells.

This clonotype was detected only a few times. What antigen it recognizes has not been identified. Base qualities are not at hand, and no much larger clone is one base apart. Libraries were prepared through RT-PCR. Sequencing took place on an Illumina HiSeq 2500. TCRdb reprocessed the public reads (quality trimming at Q25 with fastp, clone calling with MiXCR) and kept in-frame beta chains. One record per CDR3 amino acid sequence lists the most common genes and DNA. The sample profile shows around 170,000 distinct CDR3 sequences; about 11% of them were found once. Of the sample, roughly 33% is held by the ten largest clones. CDR1 MNHEY and CDR2 SVGAGI were looked up in the germline V gene. CDR3 length: 13 amino acids, cysteine to phenylalanine. Left in the record is the CDR3 DNA by itself, 39 bases read in frame from the first base. V loses 4 bases of germline sequence and J loses 6 bases, and the interval between the two ends is 12 bases.

The receptor's source is a man between 50 and 75 years old who received an inactivated influenza vaccine. Donor details come from another sample of the same person, matched by shared clones. Recombination connected TRBV6-5 to TRBJ1-2; the D segment could be TRBD1, given 6 matching bases. The sample was CD8+ T cells sorted from PBMCs, taken 23 to 25 months after vaccination. The CDR3 protein sequence reads: CASSLSYRDGYTF. The bases are TGTGCCAGCAGTTTATCCTACAGGGATGGCTACACCTTC.